These 19 T cell receptor beta chains came from one sample sequenced in a study of shared clonotypes between healthy human individuals. Naive-designated CD8 cells lacked CD45RO, were positively enriched for CCR7, and omitted terminally differentiated effector memory CD45RA+ cells. The data were produced by immunoSEQ multiplex PCR, yet TCRdb's version contains in-frame clones alone and is incomplete. The sample has approximately 1.9 million clones, 80% to 95% seen once. Material for sequencing was naive CD8+ T cells from PBMCs. Every receptor here comes from a man in his late teens or twenties in good health. Some clones in this sample may be carry-over from other donors' samples.

The V and J genes are TRBV4-2 and TRBJ2-1; unclear D gene. The germline CDR1 and CDR2 sequences are LGHNA and YNFKEQ. V was pared by 4 bases and J by 3 bases, with 13 bases between. The CDR3 has 15 amino acids. The CDR3, as DNA: TGTGCCAGCAGCCCAGTCCCCGGCAGCTACAATGAGCAGTTCTTC. Its protein is CASSPVPGSYNEQFF.

As for this clone: Other DNA sequences from this sample encode an identical CDR3 as well. V and J are TRBV27 and TRBJ2-3, with 13 bases that match TRBD2. CDR1 MNHEY and CDR2 SMNVEV come from the germline V gene (reference sequence). Trimming cost V 6 bases and J 5 bases; bases outside gene matches: 8. The CDR3 length is 16 residues. The CDR3 here is CASSLLAGGPGDTQYF. Written as DNA, the CDR3 is TGTGCCAGCAGCTTACTAGCGGGAGGGCCCGGAGATACGCAGTATTTT.

In regard to this clone: The sample has other DNA sequences that encode this CDR3 too. The genes are TRBV7-9 and TRBJ1-1; D ambiguous. Germline CDR1 is SEHNR and CDR2 is FQNEAQ (reference sequence). The CDR3 loop spans 12 amino acids. V lost 5 bases to trimming and J lost 4 bases, with 8 bases between them. CDR3 sequence (DNA): TGTGCCAGCAGCCTCGGGTCCACTGAAGCTTTCTTT. Its translation: CASSLGSTEAFF.

The V call is TRBV12-5, the J call TRBJ2-3; 12 bases are a match to TRBD2. Germline CDR1 and CDR2: LGHNT and FRNRAP. Unmatched junction bases numbered 9, after V lost 6 bases and J lost 2 bases. The CDR3 spans 17 residues. The CDR3 bases are TGTGCTAGTGGCCGGGTAGGACTAGCGGGATTCACAGATACGCAGTATTTT. Its protein is CASGRVGLAGFTDTQYF.

The genes are TRBV5-6 and TRBJ2-3; no reliable D call. CDR3 length: 16 residues. Germline V gene lookup returns CDR1 SGHDT and CDR2 YYEEEE. V dropped 3 bases and J dropped 4 bases, with 18 bases sitting between them. The CDR3 DNA follows: TGTGCCAGCAGCTCCTACGTACGGGTTTGGGCAGATACGCAGTATTTT. This sequence encodes CASSSYVRVWADTQYF. Full variable domain (missing parts from reference TRBV5-6 and TRBJ2-3): DAGVTQSPTHLIKTRGQQVTLRCSPKSGHDTVSWYQQALGQGPQFIFQYYEEEERQRGNFPDRFSGHQFPNYSSELNVNALLLGDSALYLCASSSYVRVWADTQYFGPGTRLTVL.

V is TRBV7-9 and J is TRBJ1-1; 8 bases match TRBD1. Unmatched junction bases numbered 6, after V lost 3 bases and J lost 0 bases. CDR1 is SEHNR and CDR2 is FQNEAQ in the germline V gene (reference sequence). This CDR3 spans 16 amino acids. CDR3 sequence: CASSFGGQGLNTEAFF. The CDR3 DNA reads TGTGCCAGCAGCTTCGGTGGACAGGGCTTGAACACTGAAGCTTTCTTT.

V gene TRBV25-1 combines with J gene TRBJ2-3; 7 bases map to TRBD1. This CDR3 contains 17 residues. After removal of 4 bases from V and 1 base from J, the junction contained 11 bases not matched to a gene. Germline V gives CDR1 MGHDK, CDR2 SYGVNS. CDR3 loop: CASSVTGDTYRTDTQYF. The CDR3 nucleotides read TGTGCCAGCAGTGTTACAGGGGACACCTATCGCACAGATACGCAGTATTTT.

This clone was seen a few times. The J gene is TRBJ1-1, the V gene TRBV20-1; D is perhaps TRBD1 (5 bases). The CDR3 contains 11 residues. Looked up from germline, CDR1 is DFQATT and CDR2 is SNEGSKA (reference sequence). The V end was cut by 3 bases, the J end by 10 bases, with 12 bases between. The CDR3 coding sequence is TGCAGTGCTAGGATGGGGGGGACAGCTTTCTTT. Translating gives CSARMGGTAFF.

This chain uses TRBV7-9 with TRBJ2-7; D perhaps matches TRBD1 (5 bases). The CDR3 is 13 amino acids. V shed 5 bases and J shed 4 bases, with 12 bases lying between them. From germline, CDR1 is SEHNR and CDR2 FQNEAQ (reference sequence). The CDR3 reads CASSETDPYEQYF. The CDR3 DNA follows: TGTGCCAGCAGCGAGACAGACCCTTACGAGCAGTACTTC.

The chain combines TRBV15 with TRBJ2-3, with 8 bases fitting TRBD2. CDR3 length: 16 amino acids. CDR1 is LNHNV, CDR2 YYDKDF, per germline (reference sequence). Germline trimming cut 7 bases from V and 2 bases from J; bases unmatched to any gene: 11. Written as DNA, the CDR3 is TGTGCCACCACAGAGGTGAGCGGGGGAAACACAGATACGCAGTATTTT. This encodes CATTEVSGGNTDTQYF. Based on the CDR3 plus reference TRBV15 and TRBJ2-3, the full variable domain is DAMVIQNPRYQVTQFGKPVTLSCSQTLNHNVMYWYQQKSSQAPKLLFHYYDKDFNNEADTPDNFQSRRPNTSFCFLDIRSPGLGDTAMYLCATTEVSGGNTDTQYFGPGTRLTVL.

The chain combines TRBV29-1 with TRBJ2-7; D is ambiguous. This CDR3 contains 13 residues. The V and J ends lost 7 bases and 5 bases respectively, with 18 bases between them. Looked up from germline, CDR1 is SQVTM and CDR2 is ANQGSEA. The CDR3 nucleotides are TGCAGCGCCCGAATTGGTGCGGTTGACGAGCAGTACTTC. The encoded protein is CSARIGAVDEQYF.

This chain joins TRBV9 and TRBJ2-1; TRBD2 aligns across 9 bases. The CDR3 spans 17 residues. CDR1 is SGDLS and CDR2 is YYNGEE in the germline V gene. V trimming: 3 bases; J trimming: 0 bases; junction bases outside the gene matches: 7. The chain's CDR3 is CASSAIAGVSSYNEQFF. Written as DNA, the CDR3 is TGTGCCAGCAGCGCTATAGCGGGAGTGAGCTCCTACAATGAGCAGTTCTTC.

V gene TRBV2 combines with J gene TRBJ2-1; TRBD2 agrees at 8 bases. The CDR3 length is 16 residues. After removal of 4 bases from V and 5 bases from J, the junction contained 10 bases not matched to a gene. Germline V gene lookup returns CDR1 SNHLY and CDR2 FYNNEI. The CDR3 is CASSGPWTSQNNEQFF. CDR3 nucleotides: TGTGCCAGCAGTGGTCCGTGGACTAGCCAGAACAATGAGCAGTTCTTC.

On this clone: This specimen includes other DNA sequences encoding the same CDR3. The chain recombines TRBV19 with TRBJ1-1; D not resolved. This CDR3 comprises 14 residues. Germline CDR1 LNHDA, CDR2 SQIVND (reference sequence). The V end lost 2 bases, the J end lost 0 bases, and 7 bases lay between the germline ends. CDR3 residues: CASSITDMNTEAFF. CDR3 nucleotides: TGTGCCAGTAGTATAACAGACATGAACACTGAAGCTTTCTTT. Filled out from reference TRBV19 and TRBJ1-1, the complete variable domain reads DGGITQSPKYLFRKEGQNVTLSCEQNLNHDAMYWYRQDPGQGLRLIYYSQIVNDFQKGDIAEGYSVSREKKESFPLTVTSAQKNPTAFYLCASSITDMNTEAFFGQGTRLTVV.

The rearrangement uses TRBV9 and TRBJ1-5; D perhaps matches TRBD1 (5 bases). The CDR3 loop spans 15 amino acids. V shed 2 bases and J shed 0 bases, with 9 bases lying between them. Germline-derived CDR1 and CDR2 are SGDLS and YYNGEE. The CDR3 DNA follows: TGTGCCAGCAGCGTGGGGCCGGATAGCAATCAGCCCCAGCATTTT. This encodes CASSVGPDSNQPQHF. The complete variable domain, with remaining parts taken from reference TRBV9 and TRBJ1-5, reads DSGVTQTPKHLITATGQRVTLRCSPRSGDLSVYWYQQSLDQGLQFLIQYYNGEERAKGNILERFSAQQFPDLHSELNLSSLELGDSALYFCASSVGPDSNQPQHFGDGTRLSIL.

This sequence joins TRBV6-4 and TRBJ2-5, with 12 bases matching TRBD2. Germline V CDR1 and CDR2: MRHNA, SNTAGT. The CDR3 is 15 residues long. V lost 3 bases, J lost 5 bases, and 4 bases stayed unmatched. DNA of the CDR3: TGTGCCAGCAGTGAGACTAGCGGGAGTTATGAGACCCAGTACTTC. Translated, it gives CASSETSGSYETQYF.

The chain carries TRBV2 and TRBJ1-1; perhaps TRBD1 as D (6 bases). Trimming removed 8 bases from V and 4 bases from J, with 14 bases in between. The germline V gene encodes CDR1 SNHLY and CDR2 FYNNEI. The CDR3 runs 13 residues. The DNA of the CDR3 is TGTGCCAGCTGGACAGTTGAATCCACTGAAGCTTTCTTT. Translated, it gives CASWTVESTEAFF.

The chain has TRBV2 and TRBJ2-5; D could derive from TRBD1 or TRBD2 (5 bases each). Germline CDR1 reads SNHLY; CDR2 reads FYNNEI. The CDR3 runs to 15 residues. Trimming took 4 bases from V and 0 from J, leaving 12 bases between them. The CDR3 protein is CASSATRGHQETQYF. CDR3 nucleotides: TGTGCCAGCAGTGCGACCCGGGGACACCAAGAGACCCAGTACTTC. The full variable domain, rest sourced from reference TRBV2 and TRBJ2-5, is EPEVTQTPSHQVTQMGQEVILRCVPISNHLYFYWYRQILGQKVEFLVSFYNNEISEKSEIFDDQFSVERPDGSNFTLKIRSTKLEDSAMYFCASSATRGHQETQYFGPGTRLLVL.

The chain carries TRBV21-1 and TRBJ2-3; the table gives TRBD2 as D, unverified against the DNA. TRBV21-1 is an annotated pseudogene. The CDR3 length is 17 residues. CDR3 in amino acids: CASSARIAGGFTDTQYF. The CDR3 DNA reads as TGTGCCAGCAGCGCCCGAATAGCGGGAGGATTCACAGATACGCAGTATTTT.